This entry concerns a single TCR beta chain. This entry is derived from a study of regulatory T cells in long-lasting Graves disease. In building TCR beta libraries, iRepertoire HTBI primers were used together with Arm-PCR of CDR3 regions. One entry per CDR3 protein results from TCRdb running MiXCR on the multiplex PCR reads. The repertoire holds 300,000 to 500,000 distinct CDR3 sequences, with around 20% as singletons. Germline values: CDR1 DFQATT, CDR2 SNEGSKA (reference sequence). V was clipped by 1 base and J by 7 bases, with 17 bases between them. The CDR3 covers 15 residues. Specified time point: persistent/refractory GD, antithyroid drugs over 5 years with positive TRAb. The authors made the TCR library using RNA they extracted from PBMCs.

Sequences were derived from peripheral blood mononuclear cells (PBMCs), sampled when the disease was refractory, from a patient treated with antithyroid drugs. This chain links TRBV20-1 with TRBJ1-5; D may be TRBD1 (5 bases). The sequence came from a female donor with Graves disease. CDR3 in DNA: TGCAGTGCTAGAGCCTCCGTAGGGGTAATACAGCCCCAGCATTTT. Protein: CSARASVGVIQPQHF.